These T cell receptor beta chains were read from a single sample in a study of graft-versus-host responses after intestinal transplantation. Only in-frame clones appear in the TCRdb table, and some are missing; sequencing was by immunoSEQ multiplex PCR. The repertoire includes about 13,000 clones, around 70% of them detected once, and roughly 7.2% sits in the top ten. The input for sequencing was ileum tissue, taken 16 days after intestinal transplant. These receptors were collected from a human patient who received an intestinal transplant, so some T cells may come from the graft donor. Each CDR3 is given with its conserved first and last residue. A D gene is named only where the DNA matches it firmly. Clone size, where shown, is once, few, many, or a class for clones that have expanded.

DNA	CDR3	size	D	V	J
TGTGCCAGCAGCTTAGCCCCAAGACGGGATGGAAACACCACATATTTT	CASSLAPRRDGNTTYF	NA	NA	TRBV7-6	TRBJ1-3
TGTGCCAGCAGCCTCTGGACAGGGGGCTCCTACAATGAGCAGTTCTTC	CASSLWTGGSYNEQFF	NA	TRBD1	TRBV4-2	TRBJ2-1
TGCGCCAGCAGCCAAGATACTAGCTCCTACAATGAGCAGTTCTTC	CASSQDTSSYNEQFF	NA	NA	TRBV4-3	TRBJ2-1
TGCAGCGTTGAGTCGGGGGTCTCGGGCAATGAGCAGTTCTTC	CSVESGVSGNEQFF	once	NA	TRBV29-1	TRBJ2-1
TGTGCCAGCAGCCCTCGGACAACGAGGGGACTTCAAGCTTTCTTT	CASSPRTTRGLQAFF	NA	NA	TRBV11-2	TRBJ1-1
TGTGCAAGTCGCTTGAGGGGAGGTTTGGACACCGGGGAGCTGTTTTTT	CASRLRGGLDTGELFF	once	NA	TRBV12-2	TRBJ2-2
TGTGCCAGCAGCTTACCCGCGGACAGGGAAGAGACCCAGTACTTC	CASSLPADREETQYF	NA	TRBD1	TRBV7-8	TRBJ2-5
TGTGCCAGCAGCGTAGTTTCCGGGTGGTACACTGAAGCTTTCTTT	CASSVVSGWYTEAFF	NA	NA	TRBV9	TRBJ1-1
TGTGCCACCAGCAGATTGGGACTAGCGGGACACACCGGGGAGCTGTTTTTT	CATSRLGLAGHTGELFF	NA	TRBD2	TRBV15	TRBJ2-2
TGTGCCAGCTCATCCCAGACAGATCAGCAGTTCTTC	CASSSQTDQQFF	NA	NA	TRBV18	TRBJ2-1
TGTGCCAGCGGATTGACAGGGACTAACTATGGCTACACCTTC	CASGLTGTNYGYTF	NA	TRBD1	TRBV6-6	TRBJ1-2
TGTGCCAGCAGTTTAGGCCTCCTGAGGGAGCAGTACTTC	CASSLGLLREQYF	NA	NA	TRBV28	TRBJ2-7
TGTGCCAGCAGCCCGACTTTAGGCTCCTACAATGAGCAGTTCTTC	CASSPTLGSYNEQFF	NA	NA	TRBV7-9	TRBJ2-1
TGCGCCAGCAGGAAGGACACCACACCTTCCTATGGCTACACCTTC	CASRKDTTPSYGYTF	few	NA	TRBV5-1	TRBJ1-2
TGTGCCAGCAGCAAAAGTGACAGGGGTTGGGGCGAGCAGTACTTC	CASSKSDRGWGEQYF	NA	NA	TRBV21-1	TRBJ2-7
TGTGCCAGTAGTTCGAGTGAAGCGGGGGTAAGAAATGAGCAGTTCTTC	CASSSSEAGVRNEQFF	NA	TRBD2	TRBV19	TRBJ2-1
TGTGCCAGCAGTCATCGGGACTTCCAAGAGACCCAGTACTTC	CASSHRDFQETQYF	NA	NA	TRBV28	TRBJ2-5
TGCAGCGTTGAAACCCCCCACGACTTTTCTGTTGAAGCTTTCTTT	CSVETPHDFSVEAFF	medium-sized	NA	TRBV29-1	TRBJ1-1
TGTGCCAGCAGCCACACAGGTTTATCCTACGAGCAGTACTTC	CASSHTGLSYEQYF	NA	NA	TRBV7-9	TRBJ2-7
TGCGCCAGCAGCTTCAACTCTGGGGCCAACGTCCTGACTTTC	CASSFNSGANVLTF	NA	NA	TRBV5-1	TRBJ2-6
TGTGCCAGCAGCCAGACGACAGGGAACAACTATGGCTACACCTTC	CASSQTTGNNYGYTF	NA	TRBD1	TRBV7-9	TRBJ1-2
TGTGCCAGCAGTGAAACAGGGAGGGGGGCTGAAGCTTTCTTT	CASSETGRGAEAFF	NA	NA	TRBV6-1	TRBJ1-1
TGTGCCAGCAGCTTTGCAGGGAACTATGGCTACACCTTC	CASSFAGNYGYTF	NA	NA	TRBV7-9	TRBJ1-2
TGCGCCAGCAGCCAAATTCTAGCGGAGACCTACGAGCAGTACTTC	CASSQILAETYEQYF	NA	TRBD2	TRBV4-1	TRBJ2-7
TGTGCCAGCAGCGTAGGAGGGAGGGAGCTGTTTTTT	CASSVGGRELFF	few	NA	TRBV9	TRBJ2-2
TGTGCCAGCAGCCGAGCGGGAGGGCAGTTCTACGAGCAGTACTTC	CASSRAGGQFYEQYF	once	TRBD2	TRBV27	TRBJ2-7
TGTGCCAGCAGTTTATCCCCAGGGGACCGCCCCTACGAGCAGTACTTC	CASSLSPGDRPYEQYF	NA	NA	TRBV28	TRBJ2-7
TGCGCCAGCAGTGGTGCGTCTGGAAACACCATATATTTT	CASSGASGNTIYF	NA	NA	TRBV5-1	TRBJ1-3
TGTGCCAGCAGCCCCGGGGGACAGCTCTTTACCTACGAGCAGTACTTC	CASSPGGQLFTYEQYF	NA	NA	TRBV5-6	TRBJ2-7